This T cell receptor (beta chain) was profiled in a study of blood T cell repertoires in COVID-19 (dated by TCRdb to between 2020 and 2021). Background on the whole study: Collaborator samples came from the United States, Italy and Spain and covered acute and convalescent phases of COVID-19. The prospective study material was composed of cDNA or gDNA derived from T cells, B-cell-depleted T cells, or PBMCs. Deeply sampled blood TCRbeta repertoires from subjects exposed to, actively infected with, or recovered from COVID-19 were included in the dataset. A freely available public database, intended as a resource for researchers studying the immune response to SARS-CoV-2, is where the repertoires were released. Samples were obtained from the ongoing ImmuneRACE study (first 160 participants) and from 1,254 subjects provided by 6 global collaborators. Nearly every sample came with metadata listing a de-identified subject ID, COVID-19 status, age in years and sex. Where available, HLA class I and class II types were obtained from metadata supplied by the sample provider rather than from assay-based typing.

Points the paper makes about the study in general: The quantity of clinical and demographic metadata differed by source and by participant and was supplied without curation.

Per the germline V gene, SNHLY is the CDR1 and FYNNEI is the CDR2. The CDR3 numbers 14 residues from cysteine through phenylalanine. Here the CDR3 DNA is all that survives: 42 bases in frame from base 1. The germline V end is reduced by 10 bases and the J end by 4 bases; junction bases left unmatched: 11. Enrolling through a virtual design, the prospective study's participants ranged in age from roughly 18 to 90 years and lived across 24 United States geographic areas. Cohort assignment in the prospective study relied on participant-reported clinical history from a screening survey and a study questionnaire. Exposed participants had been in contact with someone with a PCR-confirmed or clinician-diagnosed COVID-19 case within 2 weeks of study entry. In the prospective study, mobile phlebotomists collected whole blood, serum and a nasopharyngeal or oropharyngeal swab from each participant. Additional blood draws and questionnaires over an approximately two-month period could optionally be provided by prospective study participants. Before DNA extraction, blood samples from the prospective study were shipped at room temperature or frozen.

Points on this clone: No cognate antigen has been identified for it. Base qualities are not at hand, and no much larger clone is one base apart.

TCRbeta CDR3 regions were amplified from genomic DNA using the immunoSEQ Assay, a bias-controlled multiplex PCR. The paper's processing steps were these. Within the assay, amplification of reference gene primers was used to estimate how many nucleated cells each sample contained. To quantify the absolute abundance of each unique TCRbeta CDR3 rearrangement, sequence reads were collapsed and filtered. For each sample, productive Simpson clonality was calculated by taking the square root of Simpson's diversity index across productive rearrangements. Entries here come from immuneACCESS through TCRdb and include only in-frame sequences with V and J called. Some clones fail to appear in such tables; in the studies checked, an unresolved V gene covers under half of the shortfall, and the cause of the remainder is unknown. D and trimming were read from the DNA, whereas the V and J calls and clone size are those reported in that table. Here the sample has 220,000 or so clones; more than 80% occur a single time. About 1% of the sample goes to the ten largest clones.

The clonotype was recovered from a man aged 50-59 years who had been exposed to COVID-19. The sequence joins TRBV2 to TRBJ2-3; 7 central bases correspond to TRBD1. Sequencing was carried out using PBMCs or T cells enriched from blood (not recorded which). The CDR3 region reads CAILTGMLPDTQYF. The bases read TGTGCCATCCTGACAGGGATGCTACCAGATACGCAGTATTTT.